Presented here are 26 T cell receptor beta chains from one specimen sequenced in a study of CD8 T cells in Susac syndrome. The RNA, about 0.45 to 1 ug, was put through reverse transcription using random hexamers. One entry per CDR3 protein, called by TCRdb with MiXCR from the immunoSEQ multiplex PCR reads. The sample consists of some 120,000 distinct CDR3 sequences, nearly 95% of them appearing once. Sequencing input: CD4+ T cells from PBMCs. These receptors all come from a human donor in good health.

The V gene is TRBV18, the J gene TRBJ1-1; the D gene is possibly TRBD1 (6 bases). CDR1 is KGHSH and CDR2 is LQKENI in the germline V gene. V was pared by 3 bases and J by 5 bases, with 16 bases between. The CDR3 extends over 15 amino acids. The CDR3, as DNA: TGTGCCAGCTCACCGAACGAGGTAGGGGGGACTGAAGCTTTCTTT. Translation: CASSPNEVGGTEAFF.

The chain carries TRBV6-1 and TRBJ2-1, with 12 positions matching TRBD2. Trimming at V came to 4 bases and at J to 0 bases, leaving 4 bases not matched to a gene. Germline assignment: CDR1 MNHNS and CDR2 SASEGT. CDR3 size: 17 residues. CDR3 in DNA: TGTGCCAGCAGTGGTGGGACTAGCGGGCTCTCCTACAATGAGCAGTTCTTC. It translates to CASSGGTSGLSYNEQFF.

The CDR3 DNA sequence: TGTGCCAGCAGCTCCCGGGGGAAAGCTTTCTTT. It codes for CASSSRGKAFF. The chain links TRBV7-9 to TRBJ1-1, with D tentatively TRBD1 (5 bases). The CDR3 runs to 11 residues. Per the germline V gene, CDR1 is SEHNR and CDR2 is FQNEAQ (reference sequence). Trimming removed 4 bases from V and 9 bases from J, with 9 bases in between.

The chain combines TRBV19 with TRBJ1-4; TRBD1 matches 7 bases. Germline loops: CDR1 LNHDA, CDR2 SQIVND (reference sequence). J gave up 5 bases and V 4 bases, and 10 bases lay outside the gene matches. This CDR3 has 16 residues. CDR3 in amino acids: CASSTGWGQTNEKLFF. In DNA form, the CDR3 reads TGTGCCAGTAGTACTGGATGGGGACAGACGAATGAAAAACTGTTTTTT.

The chain employs TRBV9 and TRBJ2-1, with 10 bases aligning to TRBD2. The CDR3 is made up of 16 amino acids. From germline, CDR1 is SGDLS and CDR2 YYNGEE. V shed 3 bases, J shed 4 bases, and the junction held 7 bases outside the gene matches. The CDR3 bases are TGTGCCAGCAGCGCTTCCGGGACTAGCGTATACAATGAGCAGTTCTTC. Translated, it gives CASSASGTSVYNEQFF.

The V call is TRBV20-1, the J call TRBJ2-3; D possibly matches TRBD1 or TRBD2 (5 bases each). CDR3 length: 15 amino acids. Germline V gives CDR1 DFQATT, CDR2 SNEGSKA (reference sequence). Trimming shortened V by 3 bases and J by 3 bases, and 16 bases separated the two germline ends. The CDR3: CSASGAGPGTDTQYF. CDR3 coding DNA: TGCAGTGCTAGTGGGGCAGGACCGGGGACAGATACGCAGTATTTT.

The V gene is TRBV7-2, the J gene TRBJ2-7, with TRBD1 identical over 9 bases. V lost 4 bases to trimming and J lost 3 bases; unmatched junction nucleotides: 7. The germline V gene has CDR1 SGHTA and CDR2 FQGNSA. CDR3 size: 15 residues. CDR3: CASSSSATGGYEQYF. The CDR3 coding sequence is TGTGCCAGCAGCTCTAGCGCGACAGGGGGCTACGAGCAGTACTTC.

In its sample, this clonotype was seen once. The CDR3 spells CASSLAVRDYGYTF. Written as DNA, the CDR3 is TGTGCCAGCAGCTTAGCCGTCAGGGACTATGGCTACACCTTC. The chain couples TRBV7-2 to TRBJ1-2; maybe TRBD1 (5 bases). CDR3 length: 14 amino acids. Trimming removed 0 bases at V and 3 bases at J, with 8 bases between. Looked up from germline, CDR1 is SGHTA and CDR2 is FQGNSA.

The chain has TRBV7-2 and TRBJ1-1; D gene unclear. In germline, CDR1 is SGHTA, CDR2 FQGNSA. CDR3 length: 15 amino acids. Deletions cut 1 base from V and 1 base from J, with 10 bases between. The CDR3 sequence is CASSLVLVKNTEAFF. DNA for the CDR3: TGTGCCAGCAGCTTAGTTCTTGTCAAGAACACTGAAGCTTTCTTT.

The chain recombines TRBV19 with TRBJ2-1, with TRBD2 matching 7 bases. V shed 6 bases, J shed 0 bases, and the junction held 5 bases outside the gene matches. This CDR3 comprises 15 residues. Germline lookup yields CDR1 LNHDA and CDR2 SQIVND (reference sequence). In nucleotides, the CDR3 is TGTGCCAGTAGAAGCGGGATTTACTCCTACAATGAGCAGTTCTTC. The encoded protein is CASRSGIYSYNEQFF.

This clonotype was seen a few times. The chain combines TRBV6-1 with TRBJ2-4, with 7 bases aligning to TRBD1. V gave up 6 bases and J gave up 9 bases; unmatched junction bases: 11. Per the germline V gene, CDR1 is MNHNS and CDR2 is SASEGT. This CDR3 contains 14 residues. CDR3 DNA: TGTGCCAGCAGCCGAAGACAGGGTAACGGCATTCAGTACTTC. Its translation is CASSRRQGNGIQYF.

This chain uses TRBV2 with TRBJ2-3; TRBD2 might be the D (6 bases). The CDR3 length is 15 residues. CDR1 and CDR2 from the germline V gene are SNHLY and FYNNEI. V was cut by 6 bases and J by 6 bases, with 19 bases left in between. CDR3 residues: CASRLTRRASDTQYF. The DNA of the CDR3 is TGTGCCAGCAGGCTGACTAGGAGGGCGAGCGATACGCAGTATTTT.

This clonotype appeared a single time. The V call is TRBV19, the J call TRBJ1-1; TRBD1 aligns across 7 bases. The CDR3 extends over 17 amino acids. J gave up 5 bases and V 5 bases, and 17 bases lay outside the gene matches. CDR1 is LNHDA and CDR2 is SQIVND in the germline V gene (reference sequence). The CDR3 here is CASSASPLTGPPTEAFF. The CDR3 DNA reads as TGTGCCAGTAGTGCGAGCCCTCTGACAGGGCCACCGACTGAAGCTTTCTTT.

The V gene is TRBV4-1, the J gene TRBJ2-1; 12 bases map to TRBD2. The CDR3 has 19 residues. Trimming cost V 4 bases and J 4 bases; bases outside gene matches: 14. The germline gives CDR1 MGHRA, CDR2 YSYEKL. CDR3 bases: TGCGCCAGCAGCCCGCAGACTAGCGGGAGATCGAGGGTATACAATGAGCAGTTCTTC. Translated: CASSPQTSGRSRVYNEQFF.

The rearrangement links TRBV24-1 to TRBJ2-3; 13 nucleotides line up with TRBD2. The ends lost 4 bases at V and 3 bases at J; junction bases unmatched: 6. The CDR3 has 17 amino acids. In germline, CDR1 is KGHDR, CDR2 SFDVKD. The CDR3 loop is CATSERTSGRSTDTQYF. The CDR3 region has the DNA TGTGCCACCAGTGAGCGGACTAGCGGGAGATCGACAGATACGCAGTATTTT.

The chain employs TRBV18 and TRBJ2-2; D gene uncertain. This CDR3 has 15 residues. The germline CDR1 and CDR2 sequences are KGHSH and LQKENI. V dropped 3 bases and J dropped 0 bases, with 8 bases sitting between them. The CDR3 region is CASSPGPTNTGELFF. The DNA for the CDR3 is TGTGCCAGCTCACCCGGACCGACGAACACCGGGGAGCTGTTTTTT.

The chain recombines TRBV29-1 with TRBJ2-5, with D possibly called TRBD1 or TRBD2 (5 bases each). V dropped 4 bases and J dropped 10 bases, with 25 bases sitting between them. Germline CDR1 reads SQVTM; CDR2 reads ANQGSEA. This CDR3 is built from 15 residues. The CDR3 DNA reads TGCAGCGTTGTGACGGGGACCGGCCAAGGGAAGGACCAGTACTTC. It yields the protein CSVVTGTGQGKDQYF.

The chain combines TRBV18 with TRBJ2-5; tentative D call: TRBD2 (6 bases). This CDR3 has 15 residues. CDR1 is KGHSH and CDR2 is LQKENI in the germline V gene. The V end was cut by 1 base, the J end by 0 bases, with 9 bases between. The CDR3 here is CASSPLPGDQETQYF. CDR3 DNA: TGTGCCAGCTCACCACTCCCGGGGGACCAAGAGACCCAGTACTTC.

J is TRBJ2-1 and V is TRBV6-5; D is possibly TRBD2 (6 bases). Germline loops: CDR1 MNHEY, CDR2 SVGAGI. Between the trimmed V and J ends, which lost 5 bases and 2 bases, there was a span of 13 bases. The CDR3 spans 15 residues. This CDR3 is CASSPPKRAYNEQFF. In DNA, the CDR3 is TGTGCCAGCAGTCCCCCCAAGCGGGCCTACAATGAGCAGTTCTTC.

The V and J genes are TRBV25-1 and TRBJ2-1; the D is unclear. With 5 bases removed from V and 6 bases from J, the gap between germline ends came to 14 bases. CDR1 is MGHDK, CDR2 SYGVNS, per germline. This CDR3 region has 14 residues. CDR3 loop: CASSPTLFSNEQFF. As DNA, the CDR3 is TGTGCCAGCAGTCCGACACTGTTTTCCAATGAGCAGTTCTTC.

This rearrangement joins TRBV7-2 to TRBJ2-1; 9 bases are shared with TRBD2. The V gene end was trimmed by 3 bases and the J gene end by 7 bases; junction bases not matched to a gene: 4. The CDR3 spans 14 residues. The germline CDR1 and CDR2 sequences are SGHTA and FQGNSA. The CDR3 sequence is CASSFPSGANEQFF. CDR3 nucleotides: TGTGCCAGCAGCTTTCCTAGCGGGGCTAATGAGCAGTTCTTC.

The gene calls are TRBV4-1 and TRBJ1-2, with D uncertain. The CDR3 length is 14 residues. CDR1 is MGHRA and CDR2 is YSYEKL in the germline V gene. Trimming shortened V by 2 bases and J by 8 bases, and 15 bases separated the two germline ends. The DNA of the CDR3 is TGCGCCAGCAGCCAACCAGGTACCGCGGGAGGCTACACCTTC. Translation: CASSQPGTAGGYTF.

J is TRBJ2-3 and V is TRBV7-2; 11 bases line up with TRBD2. V gave up 1 base and J gave up 3 bases; unmatched junction bases: 9. CDR3 length equals 18 residues. CDR1 is SGHTA and CDR2 is FQGNSA in the germline V gene. CDR3 residues: CASSLGGTSGRGTDTQYF. The CDR3 DNA is TGTGCCAGCAGCTTAGGAGGAACTAGCGGGAGAGGTACAGATACGCAGTATTTT.

The DNA for the CDR3 is TGCAGTGCTATAGCCGATCAGCCCCAGCATTTT. Translation: CSAIADQPQHF. The chain has TRBV20-1 and TRBJ1-5, with unresolved D. Germline V gene data show CDR1 as DFQATT and CDR2 as SNEGSKA (reference sequence). Trimming removed 4 bases at V and 5 bases at J, with 6 bases between. CDR3 size: 11 residues.

This clonotype occurred once. The chain recombines TRBV3-1 with TRBJ2-1; TRBD2 is a possible D gene (6 bases). Germline CDR1 LGHDT, CDR2 YNNKEL (reference sequence). V lost 1 base, J lost 6 bases, and 19 bases lay in between. CDR3 length: 17 residues. CDR3 amino acids: CASSQVSRALAPNEQFF. CDR3 sequence (DNA): TGTGCCAGCAGCCAAGTCTCCAGAGCCCTAGCGCCCAATGAGCAGTTCTTC.

This chain uses TRBV2 with TRBJ2-1; D is unresolved. V lost 4 bases and J lost 6, with 4 bases in between. The CDR3 is 11 amino acids. CDR1 is SNHLY and CDR2 is FYNNEI in the germline V gene. The CDR3 spells CASSVANEQFF. In nucleotides, the CDR3 is TGTGCCAGCAGTGTCGCCAATGAGCAGTTCTTC.